This T cell receptor beta chain was sequenced for a study of blood T cell repertoires in COVID-19. Study at large: The analysed material was cDNA or gDNA that came from T cells, B-cell-depleted T cells, or PBMCs.

Looked up from germline, CDR1 is KGHDR and CDR2 is SFDVKD. Trimming pared 3 bases from V and 4 bases from J, leaving 21 bases between. This CDR3 is 18 amino acids long. Per the authors' pipeline: Reference gene primer amplification yielded estimated nucleated cell counts. The repertoire was sequenced with immunoSEQ multiplex PCR; TCRdb's copy has only in-frame clones and lacks some. The V and J calls and clone size come from that table; D and trimming were worked out from the DNA. The sample holds more than 45,000 clones; more than 75% are singletons and the top ten take roughly 4.5%. The TCR sequence derives from a man aged 35-49 years with active COVID-19. This rearrangement joins TRBV24-1 to TRBJ2-1; a possible D gene is TRBD2 (6 bases). The source material was peripheral blood. In DNA form, the CDR3 reads TGTGCCACCAGTGATCCGCCCGGATTGCGGGGAATTTACAATGAGCAGTTCTTC. It yields the protein CATSDPPGLRGIYNEQFF.